These T cell receptor beta chains were read from a single sample in a study of shared clonotypes between healthy human individuals. Produced via immunoSEQ multiplex PCR; TCRdb's table is partial and in-frame only. The profile shows hundreds of thousands of clones, more than 95% of them singletons. Sequenced sample: naive CD8+ T cells sorted from blood. The receptors stem from a man aged 30 to 39 in good health. The CDR3 runs from the conserved cysteine through the conserved F or W. Each record gives: J gene, V gene, clone size, D gene, CDR3 DNA, CDR3 protein. The D gene is left open where the match is weak. Clone size is not always given. Where it is, it says once, few, many or a class for expanded clones.

j_gene: TRBJ1-5; v_gene: TRBV30; abundance: -; d_gene: -; CDR3nt: TGTGCCTGGAATACGGCCGGGAGCAATCAGCCCCAGCATTTT; CDR3aa: CAWNTAGSNQPQHF
j_gene: TRBJ2-6; v_gene: TRBV9; abundance: -; d_gene: -; CDR3nt: TGTGCCAGCAGCCCCCCATCCGGGGCCAACGTCCTGACTTTC; CDR3aa: CASSPPSGANVLTF
j_gene: TRBJ1-1; v_gene: TRBV29-1; abundance: -; d_gene: -; CDR3nt: TGCAGCGGTGAGAGAGAGTCGAACACTGAAGCTTTCTTT; CDR3aa: CSGERESNTEAFF
j_gene: TRBJ2-7; v_gene: TRBV5-6; abundance: -; d_gene: -; CDR3nt: TGTGCCAGCAGCGGGCTAGCTGTCTACGAGCAGTACTTC; CDR3aa: CASSGLAVYEQYF
j_gene: TRBJ1-2; v_gene: TRBV7-9; abundance: -; d_gene: -; CDR3nt: TGTGCCAGCAGCCCAGCACCTAACTATGGCTACACCTTC; CDR3aa: CASSPAPNYGYTF
j_gene: TRBJ2-7; v_gene: TRBV6-1; abundance: -; d_gene: -; CDR3nt: TGTGCCAGCAGTGAAAGGGGGACCAGGGCCTACGAGCAGTACTTC; CDR3aa: CASSERGTRAYEQYF
j_gene: TRBJ2-7; v_gene: TRBV28; abundance: -; d_gene: TRBD1; CDR3nt: TGTGCCAGCCGAGGGGACAGAGCCTACGAGCAGTACTTC; CDR3aa: CASRGDRAYEQYF
j_gene: TRBJ2-7; v_gene: TRBV11-2; abundance: -; d_gene: TRBD1; CDR3nt: TGTGCCAGCAGCATCGGACAGGGTTACGAGCAGTACTTC; CDR3aa: CASSIGQGYEQYF
j_gene: TRBJ2-2; v_gene: TRBV5-6; abundance: -; d_gene: TRBD1; CDR3nt: TGTGCCAGCCGGATTCAGGGGGCGCTCACCGGGGAGCTGTTTTTT; CDR3aa: CASRIQGALTGELFF
j_gene: TRBJ2-4; v_gene: TRBV13; abundance: -; d_gene: -; CDR3nt: TGTGCCAGCAGCTTAGGTGGACTATTAGCCAAAAACATTCAGTACTTC; CDR3aa: CASSLGGLLAKNIQYF
j_gene: TRBJ2-3; v_gene: TRBV2; abundance: -; d_gene: TRBD2; CDR3nt: TGTGCCAGCAGGCTTGCGGGAGCCCCCCCAGATACGCAGTATTTT; CDR3aa: CASRLAGAPPDTQYF
j_gene: TRBJ2-7; v_gene: TRBV5-5; abundance: -; d_gene: -; CDR3nt: TGTGCCAGCAGCTTGGACAGGGCTTACGAGCAGTACTTC; CDR3aa: CASSLDRAYEQYF
j_gene: TRBJ1-2; v_gene: TRBV27; abundance: -; d_gene: TRBD1; CDR3nt: TGTGCCAGCAGCCCGACACAGACAGGGGACTATGGCTACACCTTC; CDR3aa: CASSPTQTGDYGYTF
j_gene: TRBJ2-7; v_gene: TRBV10-3; abundance: -; d_gene: -; CDR3nt: TGTGCCATCAGTGAGTCCCGGGAGCGCCAGTACGAGCAGTACTTC; CDR3aa: CAISESRERQYEQYF
j_gene: TRBJ2-1; v_gene: TRBV27; abundance: -; d_gene: -; CDR3nt: TGTGCCAGCAGTACCAAGCGTCCACAGGGCAATGAGCAGTTCTTC; CDR3aa: CASSTKRPQGNEQFF
j_gene: TRBJ2-7; v_gene: TRBV28; abundance: once; d_gene: -; CDR3nt: TGTGCCAGCAGTGACGGGAGCTCCTACGAGCAGTACTTC; CDR3aa: CASSDGSSYEQYF
j_gene: TRBJ2-1; v_gene: TRBV27; abundance: once; d_gene: -; CDR3nt: TGTGCCAGCAGCGTCGGGAATGAGCAGTTCTTC; CDR3aa: CASSVGNEQFF
j_gene: TRBJ2-1; v_gene: TRBV7-9; abundance: -; d_gene: TRBD1; CDR3nt: TGTGCCAGCAGCCCGGGACAGGTCTCCTACAATGAGCAGTTCTTC; CDR3aa: CASSPGQVSYNEQFF
j_gene: TRBJ2-7; v_gene: TRBV7-2; abundance: once; d_gene: -; CDR3nt: TGTGCCAGCAGCTCCACCCCGGGATCCGCATACTACGAGCAGTACTTC; CDR3aa: CASSSTPGSAYYEQYF
j_gene: TRBJ2-1; v_gene: TRBV4-1; abundance: -; d_gene: -; CDR3nt: TGCGCCAGCAGCCAAGATATCGATGAGCAGTTCTTC; CDR3aa: CASSQDIDEQFF
j_gene: TRBJ2-2; v_gene: TRBV7-8; abundance: -; d_gene: -; CDR3nt: TGTGCCAGCAGCAGGTATCAGAAAACCGGGGAGCTGTTTTTT; CDR3aa: CASSRYQKTGELFF
j_gene: TRBJ2-3; v_gene: TRBV12-5; abundance: -; d_gene: -; CDR3nt: TGTGCTAGTGGTTTGGAGGCGGGAGATACGCAGTATTTT; CDR3aa: CASGLEAGDTQYF
j_gene: TRBJ2-1; v_gene: TRBV27; abundance: -; d_gene: TRBD2; CDR3nt: TGTGCCAGCAACGATAGCGGGAGCTCCTACAATGAGCAGTTCTTC; CDR3aa: CASNDSGSSYNEQFF
j_gene: TRBJ2-1; v_gene: TRBV9; abundance: -; d_gene: TRBD1; CDR3nt: TGTGCCAGCAGCTACGGACAGGGGACGGTTGAGCAGTTCTTC; CDR3aa: CASSYGQGTVEQFF
j_gene: TRBJ2-2; v_gene: TRBV21-1; abundance: -; d_gene: -; CDR3nt: TGTGCCAGCAGCAAAGTAAGGCAACTAGACGGGGTTCTGTTTTTT; CDR3aa: CASSKVRQLDGVLFF
j_gene: TRBJ2-1; v_gene: TRBV2; abundance: -; d_gene: TRBD1; CDR3nt: TGTGCCAGCACCCCGGGACAGGGAAGGGGTACGTACAATGAGCAGTTCTTC; CDR3aa: CASTPGQGRGTYNEQFF
j_gene: TRBJ2-2; v_gene: TRBV4-3; abundance: -; d_gene: -; CDR3nt: TGCGCCAGCAGCCAAGATCAAAGGGAGAACGGGGAGCTGTTTTTT; CDR3aa: CASSQDQRENGELFF
j_gene: TRBJ2-7; v_gene: TRBV19; abundance: -; d_gene: TRBD2; CDR3nt: TGTGCCAGTAGTATGGGACTAGCGGGGGGCTATGACTACGAGCAGTACTTC; CDR3aa: CASSMGLAGGYDYEQYF
j_gene: TRBJ2-7; v_gene: TRBV27; abundance: -; d_gene: -; CDR3nt: TGTGCCAGCAGCCCCTCCGGAGGGAGAGGATACGAGCAGTACTTC; CDR3aa: CASSPSGGRGYEQYF
j_gene: TRBJ2-7; v_gene: TRBV30; abundance: -; d_gene: -; CDR3nt: TGTGCCTGGAGTGCCGGGACGGACCCCTACGAGCAGTACTTC; CDR3aa: CAWSAGTDPYEQYF
j_gene: TRBJ2-1; v_gene: TRBV11-2; abundance: -; d_gene: TRBD1; CDR3nt: TGTGCCAGCAGCTTAGGCCGGGACAGGTTATTTCCCGAGCAGTTCTTC; CDR3aa: CASSLGRDRLFPEQFF
j_gene: TRBJ2-1; v_gene: TRBV7-2; abundance: -; d_gene: -; CDR3nt: TGTGCCAGCAGCTTAGGGCTAGCGATGTCCTACAATGAGCAGTTCTTC; CDR3aa: CASSLGLAMSYNEQFF
j_gene: TRBJ2-7; v_gene: TRBV19; abundance: -; d_gene: -; CDR3nt: TGTGCCAGTAGTATAGGTTGGCGGGAATACTCCTACGAGCAGTACTTC; CDR3aa: CASSIGWREYSYEQYF
j_gene: TRBJ2-7; v_gene: TRBV30; abundance: -; d_gene: -; CDR3nt: TGTGCCTGGAGCCCCCAAGGGAGGGAGCAGTACTTC; CDR3aa: CAWSPQGREQYF
j_gene: TRBJ1-5; v_gene: TRBV4-1; abundance: -; d_gene: -; CDR3nt: TGCGCCAGCAGCCAAGGATCAGGTTATCAGCCCCAGCATTTT; CDR3aa: CASSQGSGYQPQHF
j_gene: TRBJ2-7; v_gene: TRBV25-1; abundance: -; d_gene: TRBD1; CDR3nt: TGTGCCAGCAGCCCCACGGGACAGGCCTTTCCTCGGTACTTC; CDR3aa: CASSPTGQAFPRYF
j_gene: TRBJ1-1; v_gene: TRBV27; abundance: -; d_gene: -; CDR3nt: TGTGCCAGCAGTTTATTCCCCCGCACTGAAGCTTTCTTT; CDR3aa: CASSLFPRTEAFF
j_gene: TRBJ2-7; v_gene: TRBV7-2; abundance: -; d_gene: -; CDR3nt: TGTGCCAGCAGCTTAGTAGGCTCGGGAGAGCAGTACTTC; CDR3aa: CASSLVGSGEQYF
j_gene: TRBJ1-2; v_gene: TRBV9; abundance: -; d_gene: -; CDR3nt: TGTGCCAGCGGAGGGGGAGGCTACACCTTC; CDR3aa: CASGGGGYTF
j_gene: TRBJ2-1; v_gene: TRBV29-1; abundance: -; d_gene: TRBD2; CDR3nt: TGCAGCGTTGTTGGACTAGCGGGAGGGCCTACCGAGTATGAGCAGTTCTTC; CDR3aa: CSVVGLAGGPTEYEQFF
j_gene: TRBJ2-7; v_gene: TRBV7-2; abundance: -; d_gene: -; CDR3nt: TGTGCCAGCAGCGACCCCGACAAGGAACCCTACGAGCAGTACTTC; CDR3aa: CASSDPDKEPYEQYF
j_gene: TRBJ2-2; v_gene: TRBV29-1; abundance: -; d_gene: -; CDR3nt: TGCAGCGTTGTGGCAGAGAACACCGGGGAGCTGTTTTTT; CDR3aa: CSVVAENTGELFF
j_gene: TRBJ2-1; v_gene: TRBV28; abundance: -; d_gene: -; CDR3nt: TGTGCCAGCAGTTCGGACTACAATGAGCAGTTCTTC; CDR3aa: CASSSDYNEQFF
j_gene: TRBJ2-7; v_gene: TRBV4-2; abundance: -; d_gene: -; CDR3nt: TGTGCCAGCAGCCAAGATCGGCATAGCTCCTCCTACGAGCAGTACTTC; CDR3aa: CASSQDRHSSSYEQYF
j_gene: TRBJ1-4; v_gene: TRBV10-1; abundance: -; d_gene: -; CDR3nt: TGCGCCAGCAGTGAGGCCCCCGGTAATGAAAAACTGTTTTTT; CDR3aa: CASSEAPGNEKLFF
j_gene: TRBJ2-1; v_gene: TRBV15; abundance: -; d_gene: TRBD2; CDR3nt: TGTGCCACCAGCAGAGTAGGCCATTCCCCGGGACTAGATCGATTGAATGAGCAGTTCTTC; CDR3aa: CATSRVGHSPGLDRLNEQFF
j_gene: TRBJ2-7; v_gene: TRBV11-1; abundance: -; d_gene: -; CDR3nt: TGTGCCAGCAGCGAGATGGGCCGGGGGCAATACGAGCAGTACTTC; CDR3aa: CASSEMGRGQYEQYF
j_gene: TRBJ2-1; v_gene: TRBV15; abundance: -; d_gene: TRBD2; CDR3nt: TGTGCCACCAGCAGAAGACAACTAGCGGGAGGGTTAGTTGAGCAGTTCTTC; CDR3aa: CATSRRQLAGGLVEQFF